Reported below is one T cell receptor (beta chain). The data originate from a study of T cell changes during pregnancy in multiple sclerosis. The junction had 18 bases not matched to a gene; V was cut back by 2 bases and J by 10 bases. CDR3 length equals 18 residues. The V gene's germline CDR1 is ENHRY and CDR2 SYGVKD. The assay was immunoSEQ multiplex PCR, and TCRdb's table has in-frame clones only and misses some. The table has tens of thousands of clones, 90% to 95% seen once. This receptor was identified in a female donor in good health, enrolled as a control in a pregnancy study. The sample in question was peripheral blood, obtained in the third trimester of pregnancy. The J gene is TRBJ2-1, the V gene TRBV10-3, with 9 bases aligning to TRBD2. The CDR3 DNA follows: TGTGCCATCAGTGAGCAATGGGCGGGAGGGGGTTTAGGTGGAGAGCAGTTCTTC. It specifies CAISEQWAGGGLGGEQFF.